This entry features one T cell receptor (beta chain) sequence. Antigen: not known. This entry belongs to a study of cytomegalovirus exposure and HLA in healthy donors. Primers: 60 Vbeta forward and 13 Jbeta reverse. Sequencing used immunoSEQ multiplex PCR; TCRdb keeps in-frame clones, though not all of them. The table has about 140,000 clones, over 60% seen once; the top ten hold about 3.4%. Overall study results and limits: Rarity characterized most TCR sequences, yet some public TCRs appeared in many donors. Researchers reported that a few CMV-associated chains were confirmed in vitro as CMV antigen-specific. Presence/absence analysis assumed near-uniform sequencing depth across donors.

The sample taken for sequencing was PBMCs. This TCR was recovered from a man aged 35 to 55 in good health and CMV-seronegative.

The CDR3 is CASSIGQGRTGELFF. Here the CDR3 DNA reads TGTGCCAGTAGTATAGGGCAGGGGCGGACCGGGGAGCTGTTTTTT. J is TRBJ2-2 and V is TRBV19; perhaps TRBD1 as D (6 bases). The CDR3 has 15 residues. Germline V gives CDR1 LNHDA, CDR2 SQIVND (reference sequence). V was clipped by 1 base and J by 5 bases, with 11 bases between them.